These T cell receptor beta chains were read from a single sample in a study of identical twins. A single record per CDR3 protein comes from TCRdb applying MiXCR to the 5' RACE reads. Of some 690,000 distinct CDR3 sequences listed, approximately 21% are singletons. Another study also made use of these data, one on T cells expressing NK-cell markers.

Sequencing was done on a sample of PBMCs. Receptors originate from a woman aged 18-35 years in good health. CDR3s include the opening cysteine and the closing phenylalanine or tryptophan. A D gene is named only where the DNA matches it firmly. The size field is filled for only some rows; it gives once, few, many or a size class.

j_gene	d_gene	abundance	v_gene	CDR3nt	CDR3aa
TRBJ1-2	.	.	TRBV12-3/TRBV12-4	TGTGCCAGCAGTACCAGGGACGGCGAAACGGAGGGCTACACCTTC	CASSTRDGETEGYTF
TRBJ2-3	TRBD1	.	TRBV27	TGTGCCAGCAGTCCGTGGGGACAGATTCGCACAGATACGCAGTATTTT	CASSPWGQIRTDTQYF
TRBJ2-7	.	once	TRBV27	TGTGCCAGCCCCGGACTCCCGTGGCAGTACTTC	CASPGLPWQYF
TRBJ2-2	TRBD2	few	TRBV7-3	TGTGCCAGCAGCTTATTCGGGACTAGCCCAGGGGAGCTGTTTTTT	CASSLFGTSPGELFF
TRBJ2-5	.	.	TRBV5-1	TGCGCCAGCAGCTTGGCAGCGAACAGAGAGACCCAGTACTTC	CASSLAANRETQYF
TRBJ2-1	.	few	TRBV7-2	TGTGCCAGCAGCTTACTTGTCGGGAGAAATGAGCAGTTCTTC	CASSLLVGRNEQFF
TRBJ2-1	.	many	TRBV6-5	TGTGCCAGCAGTTACTCGGCCAGTGTTAATTCAATGAGGCAGTTCTTC	CASSYSASVNSMRQFF
TRBJ2-7	TRBD2	.	TRBV20-1	TGCAGTGCTAGAGATTTTGGCGGGAGCCACGAGCAGTACTTC	CSARDFGGSHEQYF
TRBJ1-1	.	few	TRBV5-1	TGCGCCAGCAGCTTGGCAGCTTCGAACACTGAAGCTTTCTTT	CASSLAASNTEAFF
TRBJ2-1	.	many	TRBV20-1	TGCAGTGCTAGATCCCCGGGACTTCAAGTCGGTGAGCAGTTCTTC	CSARSPGLQVGEQFF
TRBJ1-5	.	many	TRBV27	TGTGCCAGCAGTATCCGGGACGGATATCAGCCTGGGCATTTT	CASSIRDGYQPGHF
TRBJ2-7	TRBD2	many	TRBV20-1	TGCAGTGCACGGGCTAGCGGGTCCTACGAGCAGTACTTC	CSARASGSYEQYF
TRBJ1-5	.	.	TRBV12-2	TGTGCAAGTCGCTTAAATGAGGGTGAGCAGCCCCAGCATTTT	CASRLNEGEQPQHF
TRBJ1-1	.	few	TRBV12-3/TRBV12-4	TGTGCCAGCAACCTACCAGACAGACCCTCAACCGGAGCTTTCTTT	CASNLPDRPSTGAFF
TRBJ2-1	TRBD2	few	TRBV29-1	TGCAGCGTTGTAAGGCGGGGGTCCTACAATGAGCAGTTCTTC	CSVVRRGSYNEQFF
TRBJ2-1	.	.	TRBV20-1	TGCAGTGCTAGACACCTAGGTGAGCAGTTCTTC	CSARHLGEQFF
TRBJ2-1	.	once	TRBV6-6	TGTGCCAGCGGATTTGGCGAGCATGAGCAGTTCTTC	CASGFGEHEQFF